This TCR beta chain was sequenced during a study of identifying expanded T cells in peripheral blood (dated by TCRdb to about 2019). Notes on the research overall: Technical replicates were generated by sequencing separate aliquots of the same genomic DNA pool, and four replicates were compared pairwise. Results and caveats for the whole study, not just this receptor: The authors expected biological variance in healthy repertoires might increase further over much longer intervals such as months to years. Variance in clone template counts between approximately two-week samples significantly increased with total template count across all healthy donors. Approximately 1.2 differentially abundant clones were flagged by the binomial model between technical replicates, whereas about 16 and 20 were flagged over around two weeks and four weeks, respectively. Across all healthy-donor time intervals, the beta-binomial model significantly cut both the number of clones called differentially abundant and the false-positive rate.

Only one count was recorded for this clone. Its specific antigen is unknown. No base-level quality is on record; no much larger clone is a single base apart. The immunoSEQ Assay, which uses bias-controlled multiplex PCR amplification of genomic DNA, was used to profile TCRbeta CDR3 regions. From the authors' description of their analysis: The absolute abundance of each unique TCRbeta CDR3 region was quantified after sequences were collapsed and filtered. Differential abundance was tested with a binomial (Fisher-equivalent) model and with a beta-binomial model adding time-dependent variance fitted from healthy donors. Clones with fewer than 5 combined templates were excluded, and clones with Benjamini-Hochberg FDR below 0.01 were called differentially abundant. Using the form v = (b*log(k)+a)^2, the beta-binomial variance was modeled as a function of the total template count across the two samples. The clones in this table, taken by TCRdb from immuneACCESS, are in-frame only. Not every clone is retained; where verified, under half of the shortfall comes from an unresolved V gene, and the cause of the rest is unknown. The DNA gave D and trimming, while V, J and clone size come from that table. The sample table lists around 82,000 clones, 84% of them with a count of one. The top ten hold roughly 21% of the sample.

No immune events, such as infections, were documented for the healthy donors during the collection period. Blood repertoires from healthy donors were used as a training cohort for calibrating time-dependent variance in a beta-binomial model of differential abundance of T-cell clones. The training cohort was composed of around ten healthy donors, 3 female and 7 male. The donors were between roughly 29 and 70 years old, with an average age of roughly 40 years. Obtained from a commercial supplier, whole blood was collected from each healthy donor at three time points set two to three weeks apart. Genomic DNA was extracted from unsorted whole blood for immunosequencing. The TCR was taken from a person aged 18-70 years in good health. Sample: blood.

The DNA sequence is as follows: TGTGCCAGCTCACTACTTGGACAGGGGGCCACCTACGAGCAGTACTTC. It is translated as CASSLLGQGATYEQYF. The chain was built from TRBV18 and TRBJ2-7; 11 of the junction bases match TRBD1. Looking up the germline V gene yields CDR1 KGHSH and CDR2 LQKENI. V is pruned by 4 bases and J by 2 bases, leaving 7 bases of the junction without a gene match. From the cysteine up to the phenylalanine, the CDR3 has a length of 16 residues. Of the read, only the CDR3 DNA is kept; its 48 bases are in frame from base 1.